This record covers a single T cell receptor (beta chain). Some clones are missing from TCRdb's copy, which holds only in-frame ones; the method was immunoSEQ multiplex PCR. This sample has 150,000 to 200,000 clones, with roughly 94% found just once. Germline assignment: CDR1 SGHDN and CDR2 FVKESK. The CDR3 extends over 16 amino acids. V was pared by 0 bases and J by 1 base, with 10 bases between. These data are taken from a study of T cell responses to AZD1222 COVID-19 vaccine. This receptor was obtained from an adult who received the AZD1222 COVID-19 vaccine. The chain links TRBV14 to TRBJ2-4; TRBD2 might be the D (6 bases). The sample here was peripheral blood, taken 28 days after the second AZD1222 dose. The CDR3 loop is CASSQDSGVAKNIQYF. The DNA for the CDR3 is TGTGCCAGCAGCCAAGATTCGGGGGTCGCCAAAAACATTCAGTACTTC.